The clone carrying this TCR delta chain came up a few times. Its antigen is not identified. The junction shows a germline mismatch at one end, possibly a read error. The data were taken from a study of Vδ1+ human thymocytes. Extracted RNA was reverse transcribed into cDNA. The CDR3 regions were amplified by multiplex PCR from V-gene primers to a constant-region primer. TCRdb reapplied CATT to the multiplex PCR reads. Seen here are 25,000 to 30,000 delta-chain clones, 7.4% observed once, and the top ten hold approximately 1%. Findings of the study overall: Thymic TRG and TRD repertoires appeared highly polyclonal, with Gaussian CDR3 length distributions. Despite high sort purity, roughly 21% of thymic T cell receptor delta sequences were Vdelta2. Bulk repertoire data may be misinterpreted because of unexpected Vdelta2 sequences.

Per germline, CDR1 TSWWSYY and CDR2 QGS. The CDR3 runs 19 residues. This chain connects TRDV1 to TRDJ1; the D gene could be TRDD2 or TRDD3 (5 bases each). This sequence was found in a girl under two years old who had congenital heart surgery. The sequenced sample was Vdelta1+ gamma-delta thymocytes from the thymus. The subset: FACS-sorted CD3+ TCRalphabeta- TCRVdelta1+ TCRVdelta2- thymocytes. DNA for the CDR3: TGCGCTCTTGGGGAAAGGACCTACGGGACTACACCGTACACCGATAAACTCATCTTT. Its protein product is CALGERTYGTTPYTDKLIF.